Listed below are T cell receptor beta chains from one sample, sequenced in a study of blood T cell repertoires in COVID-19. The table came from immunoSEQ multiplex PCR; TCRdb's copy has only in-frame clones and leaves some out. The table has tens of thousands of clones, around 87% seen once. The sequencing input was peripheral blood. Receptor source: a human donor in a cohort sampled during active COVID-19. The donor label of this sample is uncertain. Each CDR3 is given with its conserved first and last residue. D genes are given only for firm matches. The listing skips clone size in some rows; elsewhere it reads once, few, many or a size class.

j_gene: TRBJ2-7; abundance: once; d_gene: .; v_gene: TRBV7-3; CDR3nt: TGTGCCAGCAGCCCCGGCCTAGAGGACTACGAGCAGTACTTC; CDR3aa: CASSPGLEDYEQYF
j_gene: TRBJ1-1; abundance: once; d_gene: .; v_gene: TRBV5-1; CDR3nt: TGCGCCAGCAGCTTGGCAGGCAGGGGTGGGACTGAAGCTTTCTTT; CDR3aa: CASSLAGRGGTEAFF
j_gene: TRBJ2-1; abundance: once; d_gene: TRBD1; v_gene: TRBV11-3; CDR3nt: TGTGCCAGCAGCCGCCAACAGGGGCAGCAGTTCTTC; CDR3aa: CASSRQQGQQFF
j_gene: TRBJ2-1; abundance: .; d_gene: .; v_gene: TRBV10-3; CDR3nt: TGTGCCATCAGCCTACAGGGGTCTAGCGTAAATGAGCAGTTCTTC; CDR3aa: CAISLQGSSVNEQFF
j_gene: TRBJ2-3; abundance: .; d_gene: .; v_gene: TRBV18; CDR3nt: TGTGCCAGCTCACCCTCTACTGGGAGACTAGATACGCAGTATTTT; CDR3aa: CASSPSTGRLDTQYF
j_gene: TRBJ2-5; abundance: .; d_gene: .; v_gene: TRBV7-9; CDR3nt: TGTGCCAGCAGCTTTTCGGGGTACCAAGAGACCCAGTACTTC; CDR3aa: CASSFSGYQETQYF
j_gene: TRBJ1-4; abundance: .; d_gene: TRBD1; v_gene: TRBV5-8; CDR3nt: TGTGCCAGCAGCGTCCGACAGGGGCAGGATAATGAAAAACTGTTTTTT; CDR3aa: CASSVRQGQDNEKLFF
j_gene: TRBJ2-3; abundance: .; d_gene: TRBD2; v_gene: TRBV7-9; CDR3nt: TGTGCCAGCACCCGGGAGGGGAGCACAGATACGCAGTATTTT; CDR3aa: CASTREGSTDTQYF
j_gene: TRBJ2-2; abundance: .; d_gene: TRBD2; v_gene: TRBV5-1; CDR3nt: TGCGCCAGCAGCCCGGGACTAGCGGCCGGGGAGCTGTTTTTT; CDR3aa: CASSPGLAAGELFF
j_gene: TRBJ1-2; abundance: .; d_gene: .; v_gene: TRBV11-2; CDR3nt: TGTGCCAGCAGCCGGGGGGGTTGGTATGGCTACACCTTC; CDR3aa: CASSRGGWYGYTF
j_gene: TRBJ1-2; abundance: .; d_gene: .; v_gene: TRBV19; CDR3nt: TGTGCCAGTAGTACAACAATATCAGGGGCTTATGGCTACACCTTC; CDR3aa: CASSTTISGAYGYTF
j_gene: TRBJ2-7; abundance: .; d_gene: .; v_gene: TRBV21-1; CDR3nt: TGTGCCAGCAGCAAAGAGGCAGGGCTCTACGAGCAGTACTTC; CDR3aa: CASSKEAGLYEQYF
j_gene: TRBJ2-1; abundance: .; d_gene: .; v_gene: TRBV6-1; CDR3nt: TGTGCCAGCAGTGACAAAACAGGGACCTCCTACAATGAGCAGTTCTTC; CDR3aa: CASSDKTGTSYNEQFF
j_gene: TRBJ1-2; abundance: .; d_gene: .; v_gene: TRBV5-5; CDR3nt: TGTGCCAGCACCCCGAGAGAGGGCGCGGATGGCTACACCTTC; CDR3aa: CASTPREGADGYTF
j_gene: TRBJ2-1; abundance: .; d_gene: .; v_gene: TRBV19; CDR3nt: TGTGCCAGTAGTAGGCGGGCCTCCTACAATGAGCAGTTCTTC; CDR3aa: CASSRRASYNEQFF
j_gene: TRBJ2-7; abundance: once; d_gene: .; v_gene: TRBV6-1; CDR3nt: TGTGCCAGCAGTGAATTAGCGGAGAGCTCCTACGAGCAGTACTTC; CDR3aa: CASSELAESSYEQYF
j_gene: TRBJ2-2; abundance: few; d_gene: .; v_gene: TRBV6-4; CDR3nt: TGTGCCAGCAGTGACTCAGGCCCCCCGAGGACCGGGGAGCTGTTTTTT; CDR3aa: CASSDSGPPRTGELFF
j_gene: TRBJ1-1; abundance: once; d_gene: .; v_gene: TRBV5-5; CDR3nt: TGTGCCAGCAGCCCCGGGGGTCGAGACACTGAAGCTTTCTTT; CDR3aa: CASSPGGRDTEAFF
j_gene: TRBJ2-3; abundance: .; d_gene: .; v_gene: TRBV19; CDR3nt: TGTGCCAGTAGTATTGGTCAGGGATGGGTCTTTGGAGATACGCAGTATTTT; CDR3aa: CASSIGQGWVFGDTQYF
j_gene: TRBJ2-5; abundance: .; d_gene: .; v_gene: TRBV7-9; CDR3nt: TGTGCCAGCAGCTCCTTACAGGGTTGGACGGAGACCCAGTACTTC; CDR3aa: CASSSLQGWTETQYF
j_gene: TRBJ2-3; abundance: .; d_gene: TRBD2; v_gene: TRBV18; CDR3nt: TGTGCCAGCTCACCACCACTAGCGGGAGGTACAGATACGCAGTATTTT; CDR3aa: CASSPPLAGGTDTQYF
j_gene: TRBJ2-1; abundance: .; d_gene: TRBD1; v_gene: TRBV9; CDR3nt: TGTGCCAGCAGCGTAGCAGGGGGTCGGTTCGATGAGCAGTTCTTC; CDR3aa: CASSVAGGRFDEQFF
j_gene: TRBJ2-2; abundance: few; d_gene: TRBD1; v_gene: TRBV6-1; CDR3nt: TGTGCCAGCAGTGCCACCGGGACAGTGAACACCGGGGAGCTGTTTTTT; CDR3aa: CASSATGTVNTGELFF
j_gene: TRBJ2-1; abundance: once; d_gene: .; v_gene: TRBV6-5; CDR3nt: TGTGCCAGCAGGGAGGGAATAGGCGGTGAGCAGTTCTTC; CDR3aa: CASREGIGGEQFF
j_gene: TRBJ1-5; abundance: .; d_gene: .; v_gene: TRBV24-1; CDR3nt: TGTGCCACCAGTGATCCCAGGGTAGTGGGTCAGCCCCAGCATTTT; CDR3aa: CATSDPRVVGQPQHF
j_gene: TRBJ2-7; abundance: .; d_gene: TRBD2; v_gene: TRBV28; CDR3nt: TGTGCCAGCACTCGCGGGGGGCTGCTCTCCTACGAGCAGTACTTC; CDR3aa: CASTRGGLLSYEQYF
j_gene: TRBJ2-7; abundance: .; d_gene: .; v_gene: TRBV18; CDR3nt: TGTGCCAGCTCAATGCTGGAGAGGAGCGAGCAGTACTTC; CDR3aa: CASSMLERSEQYF
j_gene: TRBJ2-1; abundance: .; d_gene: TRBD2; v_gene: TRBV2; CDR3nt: TGTGCCAGCAGTGCTCTAGCGGGAGGGGGTGAGCAGTTCTTC; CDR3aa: CASSALAGGGEQFF
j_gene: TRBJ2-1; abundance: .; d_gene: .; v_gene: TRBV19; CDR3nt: TGTGCCAGTTCCATTTACAACAATGAGCAGTTCTTC; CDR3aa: CASSIYNNEQFF
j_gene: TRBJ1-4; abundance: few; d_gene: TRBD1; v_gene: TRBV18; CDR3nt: TGTGCCAGCTCACGGGACAGTGAAAAACTGTTTTTT; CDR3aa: CASSRDSEKLFF
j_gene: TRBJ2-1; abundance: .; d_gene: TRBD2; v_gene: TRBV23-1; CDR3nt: TGCGCCAGCAGTCTCCATCCCTTAGCGGGAGGCCCCTACAATGAGCAGTTCTTC; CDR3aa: CASSLHPLAGGPYNEQFF
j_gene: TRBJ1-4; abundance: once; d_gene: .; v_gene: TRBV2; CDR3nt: TGTGCCAGCAGTCGTGTCACAAACCCGAATGAAAAACTGTTTTTT; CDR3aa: CASSRVTNPNEKLFF
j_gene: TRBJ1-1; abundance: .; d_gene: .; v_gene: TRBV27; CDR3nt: TGTGCCAGCAGTTTCAGACAGGCGAACACTGAAGCTTTCTTT; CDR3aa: CASSFRQANTEAFF
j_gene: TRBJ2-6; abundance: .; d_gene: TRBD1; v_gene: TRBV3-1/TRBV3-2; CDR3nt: TGTGCCAGCAGCCAAGGGGACAGTTCTGGGGCCAACGTCCTGACTTTC; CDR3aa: CASSQGDSSGANVLTF
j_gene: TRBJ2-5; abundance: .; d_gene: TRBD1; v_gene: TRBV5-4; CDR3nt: TGTGCCAGCAGCCCCGACAGGGGAAGAGTAGAGACCCAGTACTTC; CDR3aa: CASSPDRGRVETQYF
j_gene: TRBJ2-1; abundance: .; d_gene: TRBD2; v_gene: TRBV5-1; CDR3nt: TGCGCCAGCAGCTTACCTAGCGGCTACAATGAGCAGTTCTTC; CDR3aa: CASSLPSGYNEQFF
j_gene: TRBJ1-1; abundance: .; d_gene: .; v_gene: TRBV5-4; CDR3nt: TGTGCCAGCAGCGCTAGGGGGGGGAACACTGAAGCTTTCTTT; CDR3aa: CASSARGGNTEAFF
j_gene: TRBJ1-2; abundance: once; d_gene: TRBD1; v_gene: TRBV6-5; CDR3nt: TGTGCCAGCAGTATACAGGGGGCCAAGAACTATGGCTACACCTTC; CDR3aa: CASSIQGAKNYGYTF
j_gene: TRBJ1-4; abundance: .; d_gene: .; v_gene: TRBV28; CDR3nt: TGTGCCAGCAGCTGGACAGCGCCGCCGGGAAATGAAAAACTGTTTTTT; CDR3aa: CASSWTAPPGNEKLFF
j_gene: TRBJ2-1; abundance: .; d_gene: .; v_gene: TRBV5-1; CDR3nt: TGCGCCAGCAGCACAAATTCGGGCTCCTACAATGAGCAGTTCTTC; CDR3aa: CASSTNSGSYNEQFF
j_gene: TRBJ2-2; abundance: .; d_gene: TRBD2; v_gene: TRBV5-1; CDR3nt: TGCGCCAGCAGCTTGAAGCCGGGAGGTGACACCGGGGAGCTGTTTTTT; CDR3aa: CASSLKPGGDTGELFF
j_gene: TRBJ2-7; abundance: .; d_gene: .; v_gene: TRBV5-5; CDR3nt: TGTGCCAGCAGCATAAAAATTCAGTCCTACGAGCAGTACTTC; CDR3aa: CASSIKIQSYEQYF
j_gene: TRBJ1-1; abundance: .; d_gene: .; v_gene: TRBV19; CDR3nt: TGTGCCAGTAGTCCCAGCCGGACGGGAGAAGCTTTCTTT; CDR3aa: CASSPSRTGEAFF
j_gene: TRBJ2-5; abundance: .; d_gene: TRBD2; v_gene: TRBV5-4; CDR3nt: TGTGCCAGCAGCTCTCTCGGGACTACACAAGAGACCCAGTACTTC; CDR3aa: CASSSLGTTQETQYF
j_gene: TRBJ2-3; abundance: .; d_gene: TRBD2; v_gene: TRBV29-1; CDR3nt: TGCAGCTCGACGACTAGCGGGTGGGCAGATACGCAGTATTTT; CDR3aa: CSSTTSGWADTQYF
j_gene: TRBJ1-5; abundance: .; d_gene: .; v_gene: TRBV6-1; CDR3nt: TGTGCCAGCAGTGAAAGGCAGGTGGAGGATCAGCCCCAGCATTTT; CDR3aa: CASSERQVEDQPQHF
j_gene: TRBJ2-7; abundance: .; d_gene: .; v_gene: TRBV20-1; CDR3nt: TGCAGTGCTAGGGGGGGCGAGCAGTACTTC; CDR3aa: CSARGGEQYF
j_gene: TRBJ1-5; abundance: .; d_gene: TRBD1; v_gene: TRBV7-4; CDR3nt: TGTGCCAGCAGCCCCCCAGGACAGGGGCCGTACGCGTATAGCAATCAGCCCCAGCATTTT; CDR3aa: CASSPPGQGPYAYSNQPQHF
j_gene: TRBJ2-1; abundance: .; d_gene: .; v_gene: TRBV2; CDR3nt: TGTGCCAGCTGGGACACTCTATACAATGAGCAGTTCTTC; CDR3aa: CASWDTLYNEQFF
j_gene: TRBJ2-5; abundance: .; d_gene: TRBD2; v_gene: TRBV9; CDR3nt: TGTGCCAGCACCCCAAGGGAGGGACTTGGGCCTGCCGGGACCCAGTACTTC; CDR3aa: CASTPREGLGPAGTQYF
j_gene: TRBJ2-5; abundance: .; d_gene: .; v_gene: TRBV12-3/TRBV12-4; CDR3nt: TGTGCCAGCAGCCCCGGGAGTCAAGAGACCCAGTACTTC; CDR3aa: CASSPGSQETQYF
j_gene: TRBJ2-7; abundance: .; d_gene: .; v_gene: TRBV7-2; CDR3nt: TGTGCCAGCAGCTTAAAGTCGGACGAGCAGTACTTC; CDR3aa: CASSLKSDEQYF
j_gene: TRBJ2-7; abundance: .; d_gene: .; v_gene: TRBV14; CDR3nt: TGTGCCAGCAGCCAGACTCACACCGGTGGGCAGTACTTC; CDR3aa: CASSQTHTGGQYF
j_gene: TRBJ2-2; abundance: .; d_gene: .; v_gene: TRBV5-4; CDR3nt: TGTGCCAGCGGCCTGCGGGGTACCGGGGAGCTGTTTTTT; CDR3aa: CASGLRGTGELFF
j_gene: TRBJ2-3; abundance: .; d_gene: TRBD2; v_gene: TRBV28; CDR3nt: TGTGCCAGCAGCAGCGGGGGAGGAGATACGCAGTATTTT; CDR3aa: CASSSGGGDTQYF
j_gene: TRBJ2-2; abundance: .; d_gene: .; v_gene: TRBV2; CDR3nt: TGTGCCAGCAGAGTAGACAGGCAAGAGCTGTTTTTT; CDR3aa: CASRVDRQELFF
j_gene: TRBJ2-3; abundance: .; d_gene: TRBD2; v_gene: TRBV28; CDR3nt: TGTGCCAGCAGTTTAGGTGCGGGAGGACAGCGGGATACGCAGTATTTT; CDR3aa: CASSLGAGGQRDTQYF